Following are 3 T cell receptor beta chains from one sample sequenced in a study of shared clonotypes between healthy human individuals. The protocol was immunoSEQ multiplex PCR, while the TCRdb copy is restricted to in-frame clones and leaves out a portion. The table has roughly 1,600,000 clones, around 98.5% seen once. The sequenced material came from naive CD4+ T cells sorted from blood. Subset noted: CD45RA+ positively selected. All receptors come from a man between 25 and 39 years old in good health.

The chain combines TRBV11-2 with TRBJ2-3; 12 positions match TRBD2. Germline CDR1 reads SGHAT; CDR2 reads FQNNGV. Trimming cost V 0 bases and J 2 bases; bases outside gene matches: 6. The CDR3 covers 18 residues. The CDR3 region is CASSLDWTSGDLTDTQYF. DNA for the CDR3: TGTGCCAGCAGCTTAGATTGGACTAGCGGGGATCTCACAGATACGCAGTATTTT.

This sequence joins TRBV30 and TRBJ1-3; D perhaps matches TRBD1 (6 bases). CDR1 and CDR2 from the germline V gene are GTSNPN and SVGIG (reference sequence). CDR3 size: 17 residues. The V end was cut by 0 bases, the J end by 0 bases, with 15 bases between. CDR3 loop: CAWSVLRDRLSGNTIYF. The CDR3 DNA sequence: TGTGCCTGGAGTGTACTTCGCGACAGGCTCTCTGGAAACACCATATATTTT. Filled out from reference TRBV30 and TRBJ1-3, the complete variable domain reads SQTIHQWPATLVQPVGSPLSLECTVEGTSNPNLYWYRQAAGRGLQLLFYSVGIGQISSEVPQNLSASRPQDRQFILSSKKLLLSDSGFYLCAWSVLRDRLSGNTIYFGEGSWLTVV.

In nucleotides, the CDR3 is TGCGCCAGCAGCCAGTGGCCCCCCAATTACAATGAGCAGTTCTTC. Its translation: CASSQWPPNYNEQFF. V usage is TRBV4-3 and J usage is TRBJ2-1; D ambiguous. Per the germline V gene, CDR1 is LGHNA and CDR2 is YSLEER. The CDR3 sequence is 15 residues long. The V gene lost 3 bases and the J gene lost 4 bases, with 13 bases spanning the gap.